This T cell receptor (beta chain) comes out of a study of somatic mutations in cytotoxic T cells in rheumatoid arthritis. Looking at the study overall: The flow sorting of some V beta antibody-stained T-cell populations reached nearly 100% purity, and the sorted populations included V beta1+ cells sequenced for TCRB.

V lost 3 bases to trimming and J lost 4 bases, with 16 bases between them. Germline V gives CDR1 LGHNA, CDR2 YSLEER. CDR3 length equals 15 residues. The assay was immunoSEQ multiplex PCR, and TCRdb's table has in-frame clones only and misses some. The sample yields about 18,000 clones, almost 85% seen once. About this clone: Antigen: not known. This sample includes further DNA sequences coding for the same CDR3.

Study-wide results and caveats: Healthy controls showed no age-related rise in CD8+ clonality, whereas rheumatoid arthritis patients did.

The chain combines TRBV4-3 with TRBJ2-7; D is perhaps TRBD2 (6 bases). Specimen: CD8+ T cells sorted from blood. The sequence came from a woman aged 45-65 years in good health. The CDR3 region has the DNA TGCGCCAGCAGCCAGGGACTTGGGGAAGGATACGAGCAGTACTTC. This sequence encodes CASSQGLGEGYEQYF.